The 18 T cell receptor beta chains reported below all come from one sample, sequenced in a study of blood T cell repertoires in COVID-19. Measured with immunoSEQ multiplex PCR; TCRdb has only the in-frame clones, and not every one. Among about 280,000 clones, 85% to 90% were seen once, and the ten largest hold approximately 1.8%. The sample taken for sequencing was PBMCs or T cells enriched from blood (not recorded which). The origin of the receptors is a woman aged 55-69 years who had recovered from COVID-19.

In DNA, the CDR3 is TGTGCCAGCAGTGACAGGGGCGGTAATTCACCCCTCCACTTT. This codes for CASSDRGGNSPLHF. The rearrangement joins TRBV6-1 to TRBJ1-6; maybe TRBD1 (6 bases). V was trimmed by 3 bases and J by 6 bases, leaving 9 bases between them. The CDR3 loop spans 14 amino acids. CDR1 is MNHNS, CDR2 SASEGT, per germline.

V gene TRBV5-1 combines with J gene TRBJ1-1; 8 bases match TRBD1. The V and J ends lost 7 bases and 4 bases, in that order; junction bases with no gene match: 6. Germline assignment: CDR1 SGHRS and CDR2 YFSETQ. The CDR3 loop spans 13 amino acids. The CDR3 DNA follows: TGCGCCAGCTCGGACAGGGTGGGCACTGAAGCTTTCTTT. This sequence encodes CASSDRVGTEAFF.

The rearrangement joins TRBV6-5 to TRBJ2-2; D might be TRBD2 (5 bases). This CDR3 is built from 14 residues. The germline CDR1 and CDR2 sequences are MNHEY and SVGAGI. V lost 10 bases, J lost 3 bases, and 15 bases lay in between. DNA for the CDR3: TGTGCCACCCAAGGGTGGGGAGACACCGGGGAGCTGTTTTTT. Protein sequence: CATQGWGDTGELFF.

The V call is TRBV9, the J call TRBJ2-1; the match to TRBD2 covers 10 bases. The junction had 6 bases not matched to a gene; V was cut back by 3 bases and J by 9 bases. The germline V gene encodes CDR1 SGDLS and CDR2 YYNGEE. The CDR3 is 14 residues long. The CDR3 is CASSALGLASEQFF. In nucleotides, the CDR3 is TGTGCCAGCAGCGCCCTGGGACTAGCGAGTGAGCAGTTCTTC.

The rearrangement uses TRBV28 and TRBJ2-2, with 8 bases that match TRBD1. With 5 bases clipped from V and 1 base from J, the junction kept 6 bases outside the gene matches. Germline CDR1 and CDR2: MDHEN and SYDVKM. The CDR3 loop spans 16 amino acids. The CDR3 DNA reads as TGTGCCAGCAGTGGACAGGGCGGGATGAACACCGGGGAGCTGTTTTTT. Encoded protein: CASSGQGGMNTGELFF.

V gene TRBV27 combines with J gene TRBJ2-1; TRBD2 aligns across 10 bases. Germline V gene sequence: CDR1 MNHEY, CDR2 SMNVEV (reference sequence). V was clipped by 5 bases and J by 4 bases; unmatched bases: 8. This CDR3 region has 16 residues. The CDR3 reads CASSPSGTSVYNEQFF. The CDR3 region has the DNA TGTGCCAGCAGTCCCTCCGGGACTAGCGTATACAATGAGCAGTTCTTC.

The CDR3 DNA is TGTGCCAGCTCACCAAGTACCAGCGGGACGTTCACAGATACGCAGTATTTT. This codes for CASSPSTSGTFTDTQYF. The chain recombines TRBV18 with TRBJ2-3; 7 bases are shared with TRBD2. CDR1 is KGHSH and CDR2 is LQKENI in the germline V gene. V lost 2 bases to trimming and J lost 2 bases; unmatched junction nucleotides: 10. The CDR3 is made up of 17 amino acids.

This chain links TRBV10-3 with TRBJ1-2; TRBD1 aligns across 10 bases. Germline V gene data show CDR1 as ENHRY and CDR2 as SYGVKD. J was trimmed by 7 bases and V by 8 bases; bases with no gene match: 1. The CDR3 is 11 amino acids. CDR3 protein: CAIGDRGGYTF. The CDR3 coding sequence is TGTGCCATCGGGGACAGGGGTGGCTACACCTTC.

This chain connects TRBV3-1 (or the pseudogene TRBV3-2) to TRBJ2-2; D uncertain. The V end was cut by 4 bases, the J end by 7 bases, with 16 bases between. This CDR3 is 15 amino acids long. Looked up from germline, CDR1 is LGHDT and CDR2 is YNNKEL (reference sequence). CDR3 region: CASSLTGALSGELFF. The DNA for the CDR3 is TGTGCCAGCAGCCTCACCGGAGCTCTCAGCGGGGAGCTGTTTTTT.

V and J are TRBV30 and TRBJ1-1, with 8 bases matching TRBD1. V lost 7 bases, J lost 3 bases, and 10 bases stayed unmatched. CDR1 is GTSNPN and CDR2 is SVGIG in the germline V gene (reference sequence). There are 14 residues in the CDR3. DNA of the CDR3: TGTGCCTTGGACCCCCAGGGGGCTCACACTGAAGCTTTCTTT. It specifies CALDPQGAHTEAFF.

In regard to this clone: One end of the junction is discordant with germline, which a read error may explain. V and J are TRBV7-2 and TRBJ2-5; 7 nucleotides match TRBD2. Germline-derived CDR1 and CDR2 are SGHTA and FQGNSA. The length of the CDR3 is 14 residues. CDR3 loop: CAGSSILASETQYF. In DNA form, the CDR3 reads TGTGCCGGCAGCTCGATACTAGCGTCTGAGACCCAGTACTTC.

In this sample, this clone turned up once. The identical CDR3 is also encoded by other nucleotide sequences in the sample. The DNA of the CDR3 is TGTGCCTGGAGTGTGACAGGCACAGATACGCAGTATTTT. Protein: CAWSVTGTDTQYF. The J gene is TRBJ2-3, the V gene TRBV30; maybe TRBD1 (5 bases). The CDR3 length is 13 residues. V lost 0 bases and J 1 base, leaving 5 bases between the germline ends. The germline CDR1 and CDR2 sequences are GTSNPN and SVGIG (reference sequence).

The chain combines TRBV5-4 with TRBJ2-7, with TRBD1 matching 9 bases. CDR3 size: 14 residues. Germline V lookup: CDR1 SGHNT, CDR2 YYREEE (reference sequence). V was pared by 4 bases and J by 6 bases, with 8 bases of the junction left unmatched. The CDR3 sequence: CASSPLGQGSEQYF. Here the CDR3 DNA reads TGTGCCAGCAGCCCCCTAGGACAGGGGAGCGAGCAGTACTTC.

This clone was observed a single time. The chain couples TRBV5-1 to TRBJ1-4; 8 bases are a match to TRBD1. This CDR3 is 16 amino acids long. Germline-derived CDR1 and CDR2 are SGHRS and YFSETQ. Trimming removed 6 bases from V and 7 bases from J; junction bases left unmatched: 14. CDR3 bases: TGCGCCAGCAAAAAATTCGACAGGGGAGTGAGTGAAAAACTGTTTTTT. Translation: CASKKFDRGVSEKLFF.

This rearrangement joins TRBV19 to TRBJ1-6; 8 bases match TRBD1. CDR3 length: 16 amino acids. The germline gives CDR1 LNHDA, CDR2 SQIVND (reference sequence). The junction had 13 bases not matched to a gene; V was cut back by 6 bases and J by 9 bases. The CDR3 protein is CASSPLQGALGSPLHF. CDR3 DNA: TGTGCCAGTAGCCCGCTCCAGGGGGCCTTGGGTTCACCCCTCCACTTT.

This clone showed up just a few times. This sequence joins TRBV4-1 and TRBJ1-2; D unresolved. The CDR3 is 16 residues long. Trimming took off 0 bases at V and 2 bases at J, with 13 bases between the two ends. The germline V gene encodes CDR1 MGHRA and CDR2 YSYEKL. This CDR3 is CASSQDFGQMNYGYTF. CDR3 in DNA: TGCGCCAGCAGCCAAGATTTTGGCCAGATGAACTATGGCTACACCTTC.

The chain combines TRBV18 with TRBJ1-4, with D unclear. The CDR3 extends over 14 amino acids. V lost 3 bases to trimming and J lost 8 bases, with 13 bases between them. The germline gives CDR1 KGHSH, CDR2 LQKENI. CDR3 in amino acids: CASSPTRVEEKLFF. The CDR3 coding sequence is TGTGCCAGCTCACCCACGAGGGTAGAGGAAAAACTGTTTTTT.

V usage is TRBV11-3 and J usage is TRBJ2-2; perhaps TRBD2 as D (7 bases). V was shortened by 5 bases and J by 6 bases, with 19 bases between the two germline ends. This CDR3 region has 16 residues. Looked up from germline, CDR1 is SGHNT and CDR2 is YENEEA. DNA for the CDR3: TGTGCCAGCAGCCCGGGGGGCAGGCCGTACCCCGGGGAGCTGTTTTTT. As protein: CASSPGGRPYPGELFF. Using reference TRBV11-3 and TRBJ2-2 for the parts outside the CDR3, the full variable domain is EAGVVQSPRYKIIEKKQPVAFWCNPISGHNTLYWYLQNLGQGPELLIRYENEEAVDDSQLPKDRFSAERLKGVDSTLKIQPAELGDSAVYLCASSPGGRPYPGELFFGEGSRLTVL.